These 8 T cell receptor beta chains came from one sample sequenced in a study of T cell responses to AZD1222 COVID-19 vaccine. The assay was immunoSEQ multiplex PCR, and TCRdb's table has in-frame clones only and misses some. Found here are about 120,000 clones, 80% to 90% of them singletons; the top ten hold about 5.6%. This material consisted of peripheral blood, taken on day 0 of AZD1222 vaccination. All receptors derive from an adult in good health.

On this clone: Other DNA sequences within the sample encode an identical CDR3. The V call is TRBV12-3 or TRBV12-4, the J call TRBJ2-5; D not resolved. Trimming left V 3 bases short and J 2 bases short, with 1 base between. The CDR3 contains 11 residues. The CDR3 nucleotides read TGTGCCAGCAGTTTGCAAGAGACCCAGTACTTC. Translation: CASSLQETQYF.

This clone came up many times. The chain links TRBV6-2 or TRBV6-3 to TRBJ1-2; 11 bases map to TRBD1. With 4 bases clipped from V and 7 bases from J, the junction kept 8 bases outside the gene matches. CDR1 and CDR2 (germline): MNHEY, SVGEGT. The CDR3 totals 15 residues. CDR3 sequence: CASSSRTGGAVGYTF. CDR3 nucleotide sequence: TGTGCCAGCAGTTCCCGGACAGGGGGCGCGGTTGGCTACACCTTC.

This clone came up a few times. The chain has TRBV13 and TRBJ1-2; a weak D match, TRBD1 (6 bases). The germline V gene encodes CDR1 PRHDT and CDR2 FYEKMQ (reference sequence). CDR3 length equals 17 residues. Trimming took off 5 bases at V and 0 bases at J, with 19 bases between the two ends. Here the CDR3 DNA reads TGTGCCAGCAGCGCCTCATTACAGGGCGGCGCTAACTATGGCTACACCTTC. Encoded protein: CASSASLQGGANYGYTF.

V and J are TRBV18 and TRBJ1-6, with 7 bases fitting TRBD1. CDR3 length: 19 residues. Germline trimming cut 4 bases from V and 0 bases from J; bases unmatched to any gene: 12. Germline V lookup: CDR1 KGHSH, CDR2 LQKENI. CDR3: CASSRSTTGVFSYNSPLHF. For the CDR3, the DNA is TGTGCCAGCTCACGGAGTACCACAGGGGTCTTCTCCTATAATTCACCCCTCCACTTT.

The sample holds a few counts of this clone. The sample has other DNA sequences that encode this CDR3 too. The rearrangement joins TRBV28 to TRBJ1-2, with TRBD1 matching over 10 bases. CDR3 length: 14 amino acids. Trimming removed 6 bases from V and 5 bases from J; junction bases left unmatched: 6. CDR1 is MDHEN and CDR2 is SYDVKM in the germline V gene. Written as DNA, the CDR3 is TGTGCCAGCAGCCGGACAGGGGGTGGGTATGGCTACACCTTC. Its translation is CASSRTGGGYGYTF.

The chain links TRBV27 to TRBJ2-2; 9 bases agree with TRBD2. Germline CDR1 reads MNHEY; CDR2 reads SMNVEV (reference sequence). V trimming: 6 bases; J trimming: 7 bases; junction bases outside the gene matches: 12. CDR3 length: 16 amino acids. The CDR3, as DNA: TGTGCCAGCAGAGAACCGGCTAGCGGGGTGAGCGGGGAGCTGTTTTTT. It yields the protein CASREPASGVSGELFF.

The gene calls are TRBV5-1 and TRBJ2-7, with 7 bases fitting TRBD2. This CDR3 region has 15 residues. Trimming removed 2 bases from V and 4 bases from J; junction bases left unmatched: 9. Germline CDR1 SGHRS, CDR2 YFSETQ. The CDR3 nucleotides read TGCGCCAGCAGCTTTAGTGGACTAGAGGTTTACGAGCAGTACTTC. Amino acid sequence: CASSFSGLEVYEQYF.

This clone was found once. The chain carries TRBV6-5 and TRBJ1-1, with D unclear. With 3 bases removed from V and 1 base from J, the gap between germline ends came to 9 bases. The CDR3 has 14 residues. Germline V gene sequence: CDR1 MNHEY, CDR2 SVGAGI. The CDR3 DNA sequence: TGTGCCAGCAGTTATGGGCAGGCGAACACTGAAGCTTTCTTT. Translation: CASSYGQANTEAFF.